This T cell receptor beta chain was identified during a study of T cell changes during pregnancy in multiple sclerosis. The data were produced by immunoSEQ multiplex PCR, yet TCRdb's version contains in-frame clones alone and is incomplete. The sample lists roughly 110,000 clones; less than 95% were seen once. The CDR3 runs 15 residues. The germline gives CDR1 SGHVS, CDR2 FQNEAQ. Unmatched junction bases numbered 2, after V lost 3 bases and J lost 1 base. The receptor comes from a female donor in good health, enrolled as a control in a pregnancy study. The material was peripheral blood, obtained in the third trimester of pregnancy. The chain employs TRBV7-8 and TRBJ2-1; the match to TRBD2 covers 8 bases. This CDR3 is CASSFAGGSYNEQFF. As DNA, the CDR3 is TGTGCCAGCAGCTTTGCGGGGGGATCCTACAATGAGCAGTTCTTC.